These 15 T cell receptor beta chains were sequenced from one sample in a study of blood T cell repertoires in COVID-19. The protocol was immunoSEQ multiplex PCR, while the TCRdb copy is restricted to in-frame clones and leaves out a portion. The sample lists approximately 410,000 clones, more than 80% occurring once. Sequencing used peripheral blood. All receptors come from a woman in her twenties or thirties with active or convalescent COVID-19.

This rearrangement joins TRBV2 to TRBJ2-3, with D perhaps matching TRBD1 (6 bases). Germline V gene sequence: CDR1 SNHLY, CDR2 FYNNEI. Trimming left V 7 bases short and J 2 bases short, with 28 bases between. The CDR3 spans 19 residues. CDR3 nucleotide sequence: TGTGCCAGCACCCCGCCATGGGACACGGTTGCCGATTTCACAGATACGCAGTATTTT. As protein: CASTPPWDTVADFTDTQYF.

The chain's CDR3 is CASSILEGAYTEAFF. Written as DNA, the CDR3 is TGTGCCAGTAGTATTCTGGAGGGCGCGTACACTGAAGCTTTCTTT. The chain joins TRBV19 to TRBJ1-1; D gene uncertain. This CDR3 has 15 amino acids. The V gene's germline CDR1 is LNHDA and CDR2 SQIVND (reference sequence). Trimming took off 3 bases at V and 3 bases at J, with 14 bases between the two ends. Full variable domain (remainder filled in from reference TRBV19 and TRBJ1-1): DGGITQSPKYLFRKEGQNVTLSCEQNLNHDAMYWYRQDPGQGLRLIYYSQIVNDFQKGDIAEGYSVSREKKESFPLTVTSAQKNPTAFYLCASSILEGAYTEAFFGQGTRLTVV.

The chain uses TRBV19 and TRBJ1-1; maybe TRBD1 (6 bases). Germline CDR1 and CDR2: LNHDA and SQIVND (reference sequence). Deletions cut 3 bases from V and 8 bases from J, with 16 bases between. CDR3 length equals 14 residues. The CDR3, as DNA: TGTGCCAGTAGTATCGCCCGGACAGCCGAAGAAGCTTTCTTT. Amino acids: CASSIARTAEEAFF.

The V and J genes are TRBV11-2 and TRBJ1-2; D unclear. CDR3 length: 14 residues. Trimming removed 5 bases at V and 8 bases at J, with 18 bases between. From germline, CDR1 is SGHAT and CDR2 FQNNGV. The CDR3 sequence: CASSLVVSGQGYTF. CDR3 DNA sequence: TGTGCCAGCAGCCTTGTGGTCAGTGGGCAGGGCTACACCTTC.

The chain recombines TRBV6-6 with TRBJ1-1, with D possibly being TRBD1 (5 bases). The V gene lost 5 bases and the J gene lost 1 base, with 14 bases spanning the gap. The CDR3 sequence is 15 residues long. The V gene's germline CDR1 is MNHNY and CDR2 SVGAGI (reference sequence). The CDR3 protein is CASSHARGRNTEAFF. In nucleotides, the CDR3 is TGTGCCAGCAGTCACGCCCGGGGGAGGAACACTGAAGCTTTCTTT.

The chain is built from TRBV7-7 and TRBJ2-3, with TRBD2 matching over 10 bases. V trimming: 5 bases; J trimming: 2 bases; junction bases outside the gene matches: 7. The germline V gene has CDR1 SSHAT and CDR2 FNYEAQ (reference sequence). The CDR3 is 16 amino acids. The CDR3 here is CASSPRSGGLTDTQYF. The CDR3 bases are TGTGCCAGCAGCCCCCGTAGCGGGGGGCTCACAGATACGCAGTATTTT.

This clone was detected once. The chain couples TRBV2 to TRBJ1-5, with D perhaps matching TRBD1 (5 bases). The germline V and J ends were trimmed by 7 bases and 0 bases, with 16 bases remaining between them. The CDR3 loop spans 16 amino acids. Germline-derived CDR1 and CDR2 are SNHLY and FYNNEI. DNA of the CDR3: TGTGCCAGCACAACGGACAAGGAGCATAGCAATCAGCCCCAGCATTTT. It specifies CASTTDKEHSNQPQHF.

The chain has TRBV28 and TRBJ1-1; tentatively, D is TRBD1 (5 bases). CDR1 and CDR2 from the germline V gene are MDHEN and SYDVKM. The V and J ends lost 2 bases and 8 bases respectively, with 9 bases between them. This CDR3 is built from 12 residues. The DNA of the CDR3 is TGTGCCAGCAGTTTACGGGGGTGGGAAGCTTTCTTT. Translation gives CASSLRGWEAFF.

The rearrangement uses TRBV27 and TRBJ2-2; 7 positions match TRBD1. Losses at the gene ends were 5 bases for V and 0 bases for J; bases not matched to a gene: 12. Germline CDR1 is MNHEY and CDR2 is SMNVEV (reference sequence). There are 18 residues in the CDR3. The CDR3 bases are TGTGCCAGCAGTCAATCCCCGACAGGGCCAACGAACACCGGGGAGCTGTTTTTT. Translated: CASSQSPTGPTNTGELFF.

The V and J genes are TRBV4-1 and TRBJ2-3, with D tentatively TRBD2 (5 bases). CDR1 is MGHRA and CDR2 is YSYEKL in the germline V gene. Trimming shortened V by 4 bases and J by 5 bases, and 10 bases separated the two germline ends. The CDR3 runs 13 residues. CDR3 loop: CASSLTREDTQYF. The CDR3 DNA is TGCGCCAGCAGCCTGACACGGGAAGATACGCAGTATTTT.

The chain joins TRBV11-3 to TRBJ2-7, with TRBD2 matching 10 bases. Per germline, CDR1 SGHNT and CDR2 YENEEA. Germline trimming cut 3 bases from V and 3 bases from J; bases unmatched to any gene: 5. The CDR3 is made up of 15 amino acids. CDR3 protein: CASSLRGTSDYEQYF. DNA for the CDR3: TGTGCCAGCAGCTTGCGTGGGACTAGCGACTACGAGCAGTACTTC.

The V gene is TRBV25-1, the J gene TRBJ2-2; D remains ambiguous. There are 12 residues in the CDR3. The V end was cut by 7 bases, the J end by 6 bases, with 9 bases between. Per the germline V gene, CDR1 is MGHDK and CDR2 is SYGVNS. The CDR3 DNA sequence: TGTGCCAGCATGTTTCTCCCCGGGGAGCTGTTTTTT. Translating gives CASMFLPGELFF.

This clone was counted a few times. The chain links TRBV2 to TRBJ2-3; D is possibly TRBD1 (6 bases). CDR3 length: 13 amino acids. From germline, CDR1 is SNHLY and CDR2 FYNNEI. V lost 4 bases, J lost 5 bases, and 10 bases lay in between. The CDR3 protein is CASSVDRGDTQYF. DNA for the CDR3: TGTGCCAGCAGTGTGGACAGAGGAGATACGCAGTATTTT. Filled out from reference TRBV2 and TRBJ2-3, the complete variable domain reads EPEVTQTPSHQVTQMGQEVILRCVPISNHLYFYWYRQILGQKVEFLVSFYNNEISEKSEIFDDQFSVERPDGSNFTLKIRSTKLEDSAMYFCASSVDRGDTQYFGPGTRLTVL.

The gene calls are TRBV20-1 and TRBJ2-7; 7 bases agree with TRBD1. CDR3 length equals 15 residues. Germline CDR1 and CDR2: DFQATT and SNEGSKA (reference sequence). With 3 bases clipped from V and 1 base from J, the junction kept 9 bases outside the gene matches. CDR3 loop: CSASSETGPSYEQYF. The CDR3 DNA reads as TGCAGTGCTAGTTCTGAGACAGGGCCTTCCTACGAGCAGTACTTC.

V and J are TRBV6-4 and TRBJ1-1, with D perhaps matching TRBD1 (5 bases). This CDR3 has 16 residues. Germline V gene data show CDR1 as MRHNA and CDR2 as SNTAGT. V shed 0 bases and J shed 1 base, with 12 bases lying between them. CDR3 protein: CASSDSSLGGNTEAFF. In DNA form, the CDR3 reads TGTGCCAGCAGTGACTCGAGTCTGGGGGGGAACACTGAAGCTTTCTTT.